This T cell receptor (beta chain) was found in a study of shared clonotypes between healthy human individuals. Using immunoSEQ multiplex PCR, the repertoire was profiled, and TCRdb retains in-frame clones only, with some absent. The table lists approximately 710,000 clones, roughly 91% of them singletons. The V and J ends lost 4 bases and 7 bases respectively, with 17 bases between them. This CDR3 contains 15 residues. Germline CDR1 MNHEY, CDR2 SMNVEV (reference sequence). This rearrangement joins TRBV27 to TRBJ2-1; possible D gene TRBD2, 5 bases. Material for sequencing was memory CD8+ T cells from PBMCs. Subset here: CD45RO+ cells pooled with CCR7-negative TemRA cells. This receptor was identified in a man aged 18 to 29 in good health. Some clones in this sample may be carry-over from other donors' samples. Here the CDR3 reads CASSSTTPSGNEQFF. The DNA for the CDR3 is TGTGCCAGCAGTTCGACAACCCCCTCGGGGAATGAGCAGTTCTTC.